This T cell receptor beta chain is from a study of shared T cell receptors in the human thymus. The data were produced by immunoSEQ multiplex PCR, yet TCRdb's version contains in-frame clones alone and is incomplete. The repertoire holds roughly 710,000 clones, with approximately 85% as singletons. CDR1 is DFQATT and CDR2 is SNEGSKA in the germline V gene (reference sequence). CDR3 length equals 11 residues. The germline V and J ends were trimmed by 5 bases and 4 bases, with 7 bases remaining between them. These records were also assigned to another study, of human thymus T cells.

The sample taken for sequencing was thymocytes. The rearrangement links TRBV20-1 to TRBJ2-3, with D tentatively TRBD2 (6 bases). This clonotype was sampled from a girl less than two years old with a congenital heart defect. The DNA of the CDR3 is TGCAGTGCTTGGGGGGCAGATACGCAGTATTTT. Translation: CSAWGADTQYF.